A single sample is the source of the 5 T cell receptor beta chains below, sequenced in a study of lymphopenia after photon versus proton radiotherapy. Clones were sequenced by immunoSEQ multiplex PCR, and TCRdb holds only the in-frame ones, with some missing. This sample has 20,000 or so clones, with about 93% found just once. Here the sequenced sample was peripheral blood, taken from a patient treated with proton-based radiotherapy. The receptors were sampled from a woman aged 70-85 years with pancreatic cancer. Some clones in this sample may be carry-over from other donors' samples.

The V and J genes are TRBV4-2 and TRBJ2-5; 7 bases match TRBD1. V shed 3 bases and J 3 bases; nucleotides not matched to a gene: 13. CDR3 length: 17 amino acids. Germline-derived CDR1 and CDR2 are LGHNA and YNFKEQ. CDR3 protein: CASSQYREGTVKETQYF. In DNA, the CDR3 is TGTGCCAGCAGCCAGTATAGAGAGGGGACAGTAAAAGAGACCCAGTACTTC.

The sample holds a few counts of this clone. The chain has TRBV5-4 and TRBJ2-5; TRBD2 agrees at 12 bases. This CDR3 is 16 amino acids long. Germline trimming cut 3 bases from V and 2 bases from J; bases unmatched to any gene: 5. In germline, CDR1 is SGHNT, CDR2 YYREEE (reference sequence). This chain's CDR3 is CASSYLAGGPQETQYF. DNA of the CDR3: TGTGCCAGCAGCTACCTAGCGGGAGGGCCTCAAGAGACCCAGTACTTC.

The rearrangement links TRBV7-2 to TRBJ2-2; D may be TRBD1 (5 bases). This CDR3 has 15 amino acids. V lost 2 bases and J lost 4, with 11 bases in between. Germline V gene data show CDR1 as SGHTA and CDR2 as FQGNSA. The CDR3 nucleotides read TGTGCCAGCAGCTTATCGCAGGGTTTCACCGGGGAGCTGTTTTTT. It yields the protein CASSLSQGFTGELFF.

The chain employs TRBV28 and TRBJ1-5; D uncertain. V dropped 7 bases and J dropped 5 bases, with 12 bases sitting between them. The CDR3 extends over 13 amino acids. Germline assignment: CDR1 MDHEN and CDR2 SYDVKM. The CDR3, as DNA: TGTGCCAGCACCACCGGCAGGTATCAGCCCCAGCATTTT. Its protein product is CASTTGRYQPQHF.

The chain is built from TRBV5-4 and TRBJ1-1; TRBD1 matches at 7 bases. V was clipped by 1 base and J by 4 bases; unmatched bases: 4. The CDR3 runs to 14 residues. Germline V gene data show CDR1 as SGHNT and CDR2 as YYREEE (reference sequence). CDR3 sequence (DNA): TGTGCCAGCAGCTTGATGACAGGGCGCACTGAAGCTTTCTTT. Translation gives CASSLMTGRTEAFF.